This T cell receptor (beta chain) is drawn from a study of blood T cell repertoires in COVID-19 (dated by TCRdb to 2019 to 2021). Background for the entire study: Collaborator samples came from the United States, Italy and Spain and covered acute and convalescent phases of COVID-19. The material from the prospective study consisted of cDNA or gDNA derived from T cells, B-cell-depleted T cells, or PBMCs. Subjects who had been exposed to COVID-19, were actively infected with it, or had recovered from it provided the deeply sampled blood TCRbeta repertoires that made up the dataset. A freely available public database, intended as a resource for researchers studying the immune response to SARS-CoV-2, is where the repertoires were released. Samples came from the ongoing ImmuneRACE study (first 160 participants) plus 1,254 subjects from 6 global collaborators. Nearly every sample came with metadata listing a de-identified subject ID, COVID-19 status, age in years and sex. Where available, HLA class I and class II types were obtained from metadata supplied by the sample provider rather than from assay-based typing.

The paper as a whole reports these results and caveats: How much clinical and demographic metadata was included differed by source and by participant, and the metadata was provided uncurated.

There are 15 amino acids in the CDR3, from cysteine to phenylalanine inclusive. The kept DNA is CDR3 alone, 45 bases in frame from the first base. CDR1 and CDR2 (MNHEY, SVGAGI) derive from the germline V gene. V is cut by 5 bases and J by 2 bases, and the space between the germline ends is 14 bases. The immunoSEQ Assay, a bias-controlled multiplex PCR, was used to amplify TCRbeta CDR3 regions from genomic DNA. In the paper's pipeline: The number of nucleated cells in each sample was estimated from the amplification of reference gene primers within the assay. To quantify the absolute abundance of each unique TCRbeta CDR3 rearrangement, sequence reads were collapsed and filtered. For each sample, productive Simpson clonality was calculated as the square root of Simpson's diversity index across productive rearrangements. TCRdb took over this immuneACCESS table, retaining in-frame rearrangements with V and J assigned. Such tables are incomplete; in checked studies, under half of the missing clones stem from an unresolved V gene, and the remainder is unexplained. For V, J and clone size, that table is used; D and trimming come from the DNA. The sample table lists fewer than 250,000 clones, around 90% of them with a count of one. The top ten constitute 0.83% of the sample.

One collaborating source in Seattle enrolled patients during active infection and followed them longitudinally through the course of disease. Each collaborating institution followed its own protocols to collect whole blood in K2EDTA tubes. Collaborator samples were shipped for TCRbeta analysis as frozen whole blood, isolated PBMCs, or DNA extracted from either sample type. Regarding this clone: No antigen is known for it. No base quality information exists; no much larger clone differs at one position.

The rearrangement joined TRBV6-5 to TRBJ2-3, with the D gene call left open. Sequenced sample: peripheral blood. This receptor was obtained from a man aged 25 to 45 with COVID-19, enrolled during active disease. The CDR3 region: CASSRNTRVTDTQYF. The sequenced DNA: TGTGCCAGCAGTCGGAACACTCGGGTCACAGATACGCAGTATTTT.